The 3 T cell receptor beta chains listed next were all sequenced from one sample in a study of PD-L1 blockade in urothelial cancer. The table came from immunoSEQ multiplex PCR; TCRdb's copy has only in-frame clones and leaves some out. The table lists some 45,000 clones, around nine tenths of them singletons. Time point noted: pretreatment peripheral blood. Sequencing used PBMCs, obtained around atezolizumab (anti-PD-L1) treatment. The receptors derive from a donor at least 40 years old with urothelial cancer.

This sequence joins TRBV28 and TRBJ1-1; 7 nucleotides align to TRBD1. The V and J ends lost 7 bases and 5 bases, in that order; junction bases with no gene match: 7. This CDR3 has 13 amino acids. Germline V gene lookup returns CDR1 MDHEN and CDR2 SYDVKM. This chain's CDR3 is CASTSRGRTEAFF. CDR3 nucleotides: TGTGCCAGCACCTCTAGGGGGCGAACTGAAGCTTTCTTT.

The chain employs TRBV6-5 and TRBJ1-2; unclear D gene. The germline V gene has CDR1 MNHEY and CDR2 SVGAGI. This CDR3 is 13 amino acids long. V was pared by 3 bases and J by 4 bases, with 9 bases between. The DNA of the CDR3 is TGTGCCAGCAGTTATACAGACGGCTATGGCTACACCTTC. As protein: CASSYTDGYGYTF.

This chain joins TRBV11-2 and TRBJ2-2, with TRBD2 matching 11 bases. V gave up 7 bases and J gave up 3 bases; unmatched junction bases: 7. CDR3 length: 16 residues. Germline CDR1 SGHAT, CDR2 FQNNGV. The CDR3 is CASTSWGLADTGELFF. Written as DNA, the CDR3 is TGTGCCAGCACCTCCTGGGGACTAGCGGACACCGGGGAGCTGTTTTTT.